A single sample is the source of the 28 T cell receptor beta chains below, sequenced in a study of T cells after yellow fever vaccination. MiXCR was run by TCRdb on the 5' RACE reads, yielding one entry per CDR3 protein. The repertoire includes about 300,000 distinct CDR3 sequences, under 9% of them detected once, and around 3.3% sits in the top ten. The sample in question was CD4+ T cells sorted from PBMCs, obtained 5 days after the yellow fever booster vaccination. Receptors were obtained from a man aged 18 to 29 who received the YFV17D yellow fever vaccine.

The table lists this clonotype with a few counts. The chain carries TRBV6-5 and TRBJ1-5; D is perhaps TRBD1 (6 bases). The germline gives CDR1 MNHEY, CDR2 SVGAGI. V shed 2 bases and J shed 7 bases, with 12 bases lying between them. The length of the CDR3 is 14 residues. The CDR3 here is CASSYSQGSQPQHF. The CDR3 nucleotides are TGTGCCAGCAGTTACAGTCAGGGGAGCCAGCCCCAGCATTTT.

A few counts support this clonotype. This rearrangement joins TRBV12-3 or TRBV12-4 to TRBJ1-5; the match to TRBD1 covers 12 bases. The junction had 5 bases not matched to a gene; V was cut back by 5 bases and J by 6 bases. CDR3 size: 15 residues. Here the CDR3 reads CASSPGTGGGQPQHF. CDR3 DNA: TGTGCCAGCAGTCCCGGGACAGGGGGCGGTCAGCCCCAGCATTTT.

In its sample, this clonotype was seen a few times. The rearrangement joins TRBV12-3 or TRBV12-4 to TRBJ2-4; the D is unclear. V lost 3 bases and J 8 bases, leaving 8 bases between the germline ends. The CDR3 loop spans 12 amino acids. Here the CDR3 DNA reads TGTGCCAGCAGTTTCTCGGGTGACATTCAGTACTTC. Translation: CASSFSGDIQYF.

V is TRBV29-1 and J is TRBJ2-5; D is unclear. V was cut by 6 bases and J by 5 bases, with 13 bases left in between. This CDR3 contains 12 residues. CDR1 SQVTM and CDR2 ANQGSEA come from the germline V gene. CDR3 in DNA: TGCAGCGTGGCCACCCCCTGGGAGACCCAGTACTTC. Translated: CSVATPWETQYF.

This clonotype has ten or more counts. This sequence joins TRBV4-1 and TRBJ2-5; 13 nucleotides line up with TRBD2. The length of the CDR3 is 15 residues. CDR1 is MGHRA, CDR2 YSYEKL, per germline. J gave up 2 bases and V 3 bases, and 0 bases lay outside the gene matches. The CDR3: CASSQGLAGQETQYF. CDR3 in DNA: TGCGCCAGCAGCCAGGGACTAGCGGGGCAAGAGACCCAGTACTTC.

The genes are TRBV28 and TRBJ1-5; 7 bases are a match to TRBD1. V trimming: 6 bases; J trimming: 6 bases; junction bases outside the gene matches: 8. CDR3 length: 14 amino acids. Germline V gene sequence: CDR1 MDHEN, CDR2 SYDVKM. CDR3 sequence: CASRADRDSQPQHF. Written as DNA, the CDR3 is TGTGCCAGCAGAGCTGACAGGGACAGTCAGCCCCAGCATTTT.

This clonotype was recorded many times. This chain joins TRBV7-2 and TRBJ2-5; 9 positions match TRBD1. The CDR3 covers 15 residues. CDR1 and CDR2 (germline): SGHTA, FQGNSA. V lost 3 bases, J lost 5 bases, and 7 bases stayed unmatched. CDR3 sequence reads: CASSFLGQGLETQYF. DNA for the CDR3: TGTGCCAGCAGCTTCTTAGGACAGGGGCTGGAGACCCAGTACTTC.

This clonotype turned up a few times. V is TRBV18 and J is TRBJ1-2; TRBD1 matches 9 bases. V lost 6 bases, J lost 6 bases, and 11 bases stayed unmatched. This CDR3 region has 15 residues. CDR1 and CDR2 from the germline V gene are KGHSH and LQKENI. The CDR3 nucleotides are TGTGCCAGCTCGCTGGACAGGGGAGATAGGAATGGCTACACCTTC. Its translation: CASSLDRGDRNGYTF.

The V gene is TRBV9, the J gene TRBJ2-2; D is unclear. V lost 0 bases to trimming and J lost 6 bases, with 6 bases between them. From germline, CDR1 is SGDLS and CDR2 YYNGEE. The CDR3 spans 13 residues. The chain's CDR3 is CASSVAPAGELFF. CDR3 nucleotides: TGTGCCAGCAGCGTAGCTCCAGCCGGGGAGCTGTTTTTT.

This clonotype was detected ten times or more. V is TRBV9 and J is TRBJ1-3, with a tentative D call TRBD1 (5 bases). V was shortened by 4 bases and J by 2 bases, with 13 bases between the two germline ends. The CDR3 covers 15 residues. From germline, CDR1 is SGDLS and CDR2 YYNGEE. CDR3 nucleotides: TGTGCCAGCAGCAGCCAGGGTTTTGCTGGAAACACCATATATTTT. Protein product: CASSSQGFAGNTIYF.

This clonotype was counted between two and nine times. V gene TRBV7-8 combines with J gene TRBJ1-5, with unresolved D. Trimming left V 1 base short and J 2 bases short, with 12 bases between. Germline values: CDR1 SGHVS, CDR2 FQNEAQ. The CDR3 is made up of 16 amino acids. The CDR3 DNA reads as TGTGCCAGCAGCTTAGAGTACGGACTCGGCAATCAGCCCCAGCATTTT. This sequence encodes CASSLEYGLGNQPQHF.

This clonotype was recorded at least ten times. The chain combines TRBV5-1 with TRBJ2-3; the D gene is possibly TRBD2 (6 bases). The V gene's germline CDR1 is SGHRS and CDR2 YFSETQ. The CDR3 covers 16 residues. V gave up 0 bases and J gave up 3 bases, with 14 bases separating them. The CDR3 DNA follows: TGCGCCAGCAGCTTGGGCGCACACGGACTAACAGATACGCAGTATTTT. As protein: CASSLGAHGLTDTQYF.

The rearrangement uses TRBV3-1 and TRBJ2-7, with 7 positions matching TRBD1. Germline CDR1 is LGHDT and CDR2 is YNNKEL (reference sequence). With 4 bases clipped from V and 0 bases from J, the junction kept 6 bases outside the gene matches. The CDR3 extends over 15 amino acids. The CDR3 region has the DNA TGTGCCAGCAGCCGGGACAGCTGGAGCTCCTACGAGCAGTACTTC. It translates to CASSRDSWSSYEQYF.

This clonotype was found a few times. V and J are TRBV5-1 and TRBJ2-2; D uncertain. Trimming took off 0 bases at V and 16 bases at J, with 13 bases between the two ends. This CDR3 contains 12 residues. The V gene's germline CDR1 is SGHRS and CDR2 YFSETQ. The CDR3, as DNA: TGCGCCAGCAGCTTGGTACCGCCCTGTCCGTTTTTT. Translating gives CASSLVPPCPFF.

Only a few counts were recorded for this clonotype. The rearrangement joins TRBV5-1 to TRBJ2-2; D gene ambiguous. Trimming stripped 4 bases from V and 3 bases from J, with 10 bases between. This CDR3 is built from 14 residues. The germline gives CDR1 SGHRS, CDR2 YFSETQ. Here the CDR3 DNA reads TGCGCCAGCAGCCTGGCTTTCGACACCGGGGAGCTGTTTTTT. Translated: CASSLAFDTGELFF. The full variable domain, in which reference TRBV5-1 and TRBJ2-2 provide the parts outside the CDR3, is KAGVTQTPRYLIKTRGQQVTLSCSPISGHRSVSWYQQTPGQGLQFLFEYFSETQRNKGNFPGRFSGRQFSNSRSEMNVSTLELGDSALYLCASSLAFDTGELFFGEGSRLTVL.

This clonotype has just a few counts. The genes are TRBV19 and TRBJ1-2, with TRBD1 matching 7 bases. CDR1 LNHDA and CDR2 SQIVND come from the germline V gene (reference sequence). The CDR3 has 14 amino acids. The V and J ends lost 8 bases and 7 bases, in that order; junction bases with no gene match: 13. The CDR3 reads CASGSGQDDCGYTF. The DNA for the CDR3 is TGTGCCAGTGGGAGCGGACAGGACGATTGTGGCTACACCTTC.

This clonotype was counted a few times. The J gene is TRBJ2-7, the V gene TRBV6-5; 7 bases are a match to TRBD2. J was trimmed by 4 bases and V by 5 bases; bases with no gene match: 11. The CDR3 loop spans 15 amino acids. From germline, CDR1 is MNHEY and CDR2 SVGAGI. CDR3 DNA sequence: TGTGCCAGCAGTAGAGTCGGGACCGGGGGGTACGAGCAGTACTTC. This codes for CASSRVGTGGYEQYF.

The rearrangement joins TRBV5-1 to TRBJ2-1; tentatively, D is TRBD2 (6 bases). With 3 bases removed from V and 5 bases from J, the gap between germline ends came to 15 bases. The CDR3 is made up of 15 amino acids. Germline V gene sequence: CDR1 SGHRS, CDR2 YFSETQ. For the CDR3, the DNA is TGCGCCAGCAGCTGGGACTGGAGTCGGGACAATGAGCAGTTCTTC. Its protein product is CASSWDWSRDNEQFF. Variable domain in full (rest from reference TRBV5-1 and TRBJ2-1): KAGVTQTPRYLIKTRGQQVTLSCSPISGHRSVSWYQQTPGQGLQFLFEYFSETQRNKGNFPGRFSGRQFSNSRSEMNVSTLELGDSALYLCASSWDWSRDNEQFFGPGTRLTVL.

CDR3 nucleotides: TGTGCCAGCAGCCAATTAGGAGACGTGAACACTGAAGCTTTCTTT. Protein product: CASSQLGDVNTEAFF. V and J are TRBV4-2 and TRBJ1-1; D remains unclear. The CDR3 is made up of 15 amino acids. CDR1 LGHNA and CDR2 YNFKEQ come from the germline V gene. V lost 2 bases and J lost 0, with 10 bases in between.

There are a few counts of this clonotype. V usage is TRBV28 and J usage is TRBJ1-4, with a tentative D call TRBD1 (6 bases). CDR1 and CDR2 from the germline V gene are MDHEN and SYDVKM. The length of the CDR3 is 14 residues. Trimming took off 4 bases at V and 7 bases at J, with 13 bases between the two ends. CDR3 sequence: CASSSGAWSEKLFF. The CDR3 coding sequence is TGTGCCAGCAGTTCGGGGGCGTGGTCTGAAAAACTGTTTTTT.

V is TRBV11-3 and J is TRBJ1-6; D gene unclear. CDR1 and CDR2 (germline): SGHNT, YENEEA. V lost 3 bases and J lost 0, with 12 bases in between. CDR3 length: 17 amino acids. CDR3 nucleotide sequence: TGTGCCAGCAGCTTCAACCCGCCCGTCTCCTATAATTCACCCCTCCACTTT. Translation gives CASSFNPPVSYNSPLHF.

In regard to this clonotype: One end of the junction is discordant with germline, which a read error may explain. The genes are TRBV12-3 or TRBV12-4 and TRBJ2-7; D is unresolved. CDR3 size: 14 residues. Here the CDR3 reads CASRLAGGRYEQYF. The DNA of the CDR3 is TGTGCCAGCAGATTAGCAGGTGGGCGGTACGAGCAGTACTTC.

The gene calls are TRBV12-3 or TRBV12-4 and TRBJ1-2; no clear D. V lost 8 bases, J lost 5 bases, and 12 bases lay in between. This CDR3 is 12 amino acids long. The DNA for the CDR3 is TGTGCCAGCGGGCACCTGGTTTATGGCTACACCTTC. Translating gives CASGHLVYGYTF.

This clonotype was recorded at least ten times. The rearrangement links TRBV7-3 to TRBJ2-3, with a tentative D call TRBD2 (6 bases). This CDR3 has 14 residues. The V end lost 1 base, the J end lost 2 bases, and 7 bases lay between the germline ends. Germline CDR1 is SGHTA and CDR2 is FQGTGA. The chain's CDR3 is CASSLRGLTDTQYF. The CDR3, as DNA: TGTGCCAGCAGCTTAAGGGGACTCACAGATACGCAGTATTTT.

CDR3 sequence reads: CSARSLAGDQETQYF. The DNA of the CDR3 is TGCAGTGCTAGGTCACTAGCGGGGGATCAAGAGACCCAGTACTTC. The chain uses TRBV20-1 and TRBJ2-5; 11 bases fit TRBD2. The CDR3 has 15 amino acids. V trimming: 3 bases; J trimming: 2 bases; junction bases outside the gene matches: 5. Germline V gene data show CDR1 as DFQATT and CDR2 as SNEGSKA (reference sequence).

This clonotype was seen at least ten times. This chain joins TRBV12-3 or TRBV12-4 and TRBJ1-6; TRBD1 matches at 7 bases. J gave up 14 bases and V 5 bases, and 9 bases lay outside the gene matches. The CDR3 has 13 amino acids. CDR3 residues: CASSPIAGGSLHF. The DNA of the CDR3 is TGTGCCAGCAGTCCCATAGCAGGGGGGTCCCTCCACTTT.

This clonotype has ten or more counts. The CDR3 DNA reads TGTGCCAGCAGCTTAACCCCAGAGACCCAGTACTTC. Residues: CASSLTPETQYF. The chain joins TRBV7-9 to TRBJ2-5; D gene ambiguous. Germline values: CDR1 SEHNR, CDR2 FQNEAQ (reference sequence). Trimming took off 2 bases at V and 4 bases at J, with 5 bases between the two ends. CDR3 length equals 12 residues.

Ten or more counts support this clonotype. V is TRBV4-2 and J is TRBJ2-5; D gene ambiguous. This CDR3 has 14 residues. The germline V gene has CDR1 LGHNA and CDR2 YNFKEQ. The V gene lost 1 base and the J gene lost 1 base, with 7 bases spanning the gap. The CDR3, as DNA: TGTGCCAGCAGCCAAGGGTCAGGCCAAGAGACCCAGTACTTC. Amino acids: CASSQGSGQETQYF.